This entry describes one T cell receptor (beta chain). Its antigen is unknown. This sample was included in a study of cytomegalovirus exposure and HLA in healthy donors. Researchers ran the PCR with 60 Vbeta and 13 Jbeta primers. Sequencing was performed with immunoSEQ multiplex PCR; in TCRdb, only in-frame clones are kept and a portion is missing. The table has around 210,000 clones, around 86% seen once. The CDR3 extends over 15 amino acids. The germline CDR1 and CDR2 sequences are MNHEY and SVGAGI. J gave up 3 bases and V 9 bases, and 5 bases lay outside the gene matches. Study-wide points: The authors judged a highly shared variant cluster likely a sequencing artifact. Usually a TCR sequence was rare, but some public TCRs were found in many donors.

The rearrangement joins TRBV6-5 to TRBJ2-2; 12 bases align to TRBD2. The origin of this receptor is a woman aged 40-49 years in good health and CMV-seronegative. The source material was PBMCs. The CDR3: CASPSGRGDTGELFF. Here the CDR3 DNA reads TGTGCCAGTCCTAGCGGGAGGGGGGACACCGGGGAGCTGTTTTTT.